Listed below are T cell receptor beta chains from one sample, sequenced in a study of graft-versus-host responses after intestinal transplantation. Repertoires were generated with immunoSEQ multiplex PCR, while TCRdb's copy carries only in-frame clones and drops some. The sample carries roughly 97,000 clones, roughly 87% recorded once. Antigen specificity for these receptors is unknown. The input for sequencing was unstimulated CD4+ T cells sorted from spleen or lymph node cells, taken before intestinal transplant. The receptors were sampled from a human donor who received an intestinal transplant. The CDR3 runs from the conserved cysteine through the conserved F or W. A D gene is named only where the DNA matches it firmly. Part of the rows lack a size; the others show once, few, many or a class for expanded clones.

j_call: TRBJ2-3; d_call: -; v_call: TRBV6-5; clone_size: -; cdr3_nt: TGTGCCAGCCGGGACTTCCCCACAGATACGCAGTATTTT; cdr3_aa: CASRDFPTDTQYF
j_call: TRBJ2-7; d_call: -; v_call: TRBV5-1; clone_size: -; cdr3_nt: TGCGCCAGCAGCTACGACGTAAAAGACTACGAGCAGTACTTC; cdr3_aa: CASSYDVKDYEQYF
j_call: TRBJ2-7; d_call: -; v_call: TRBV5-4; clone_size: -; cdr3_nt: TGTGCCAGCAGCTTCCTCCACGAGCAGTACTTC; cdr3_aa: CASSFLHEQYF
j_call: TRBJ2-7; d_call: -; v_call: TRBV7-9; clone_size: once; cdr3_nt: TGTGCCAGCAGCTTAAATGACAGGGAATCCCGGGGGGAGTACTTC; cdr3_aa: CASSLNDRESRGEYF
j_call: TRBJ2-5; d_call: -; v_call: TRBV9; clone_size: -; cdr3_nt: TGTGCCAGCAGCATGCGCCCCGGGACACCTAGAGAAGAGACCCAGTACTTC; cdr3_aa: CASSMRPGTPREETQYF
j_call: TRBJ2-2; d_call: TRBD2; v_call: TRBV4-1; clone_size: -; cdr3_nt: TGCGCCAGCAGCCTCCAGCTAGCGGGAGGAAACGGGGAGCTGTTTTTT; cdr3_aa: CASSLQLAGGNGELFF
j_call: TRBJ2-5; d_call: -; v_call: TRBV6-6; clone_size: -; cdr3_nt: TGTGCCAGCGGGGGCTCCGGGTTGAGTCGAGAGACCCAGTACTTC; cdr3_aa: CASGGSGLSRETQYF
j_call: TRBJ2-2; d_call: TRBD2; v_call: TRBV9; clone_size: -; cdr3_nt: TGTGCCAGCAGCGTAGGGGCGGGAGGATCTCCCGGGGAGCTGTTTTTT; cdr3_aa: CASSVGAGGSPGELFF
j_call: TRBJ2-5; d_call: TRBD1; v_call: TRBV7-7; clone_size: -; cdr3_nt: TGTGCCAGCAGCGAAGGACAGGGCGTCTGGGAGACCCAGTACTTC; cdr3_aa: CASSEGQGVWETQYF
j_call: TRBJ1-5; d_call: -; v_call: TRBV7-9; clone_size: -; cdr3_nt: TGTGCCAGCAGCTTGGCCGCCGGGACGGAAGGGCCCCAGCATTTT; cdr3_aa: CASSLAAGTEGPQHF
j_call: TRBJ1-2; d_call: TRBD1; v_call: TRBV14; clone_size: -; cdr3_nt: TGTGCCAGCAGCCAGACAGGGGGCGCATTCTATGGCTACACCTTC; cdr3_aa: CASSQTGGAFYGYTF
j_call: TRBJ2-1; d_call: -; v_call: TRBV7-9; clone_size: -; cdr3_nt: TGTGCCAGCAGCCTCGTCTACAATGAGCAGTTCTTC; cdr3_aa: CASSLVYNEQFF
j_call: TRBJ2-1; d_call: -; v_call: TRBV5-1; clone_size: -; cdr3_nt: TGCGCCAGCAGCTTGGAACCAGGGGACTCCTACAATGAGCAGTTCTTC; cdr3_aa: CASSLEPGDSYNEQFF
j_call: TRBJ1-2; d_call: -; v_call: TRBV5-6; clone_size: -; cdr3_nt: TGTGCCAGCAGCTTGGTGGTGGGCAGAGCTAACTATGGCTACACCTTC; cdr3_aa: CASSLVVGRANYGYTF
j_call: TRBJ1-2; d_call: -; v_call: TRBV11-2; clone_size: -; cdr3_nt: TGTGCCAGCAGCTTAGGCGGGGGGCCCGACTATGGCTACACCTTC; cdr3_aa: CASSLGGGPDYGYTF
j_call: TRBJ2-5; d_call: TRBD2; v_call: TRBV19; clone_size: -; cdr3_nt: TGTGCCAGTAGTATAGGGGGACTAGCGGGTCGAGAGACCCAGTACTTC; cdr3_aa: CASSIGGLAGRETQYF
j_call: TRBJ2-2; d_call: -; v_call: TRBV5-1; clone_size: -; cdr3_nt: TGCGCCAGCAGAAAGGGCGGCCGAGGGTCCGGGGAGCTGTTTTTT; cdr3_aa: CASRKGGRGSGELFF
j_call: TRBJ1-1; d_call: -; v_call: TRBV6-5; clone_size: -; cdr3_nt: TGTGCCAGCAGCCGGGACGGACTAATGAACACTGAAGCTTTCTTT; cdr3_aa: CASSRDGLMNTEAFF
j_call: TRBJ1-6; d_call: -; v_call: TRBV6-5; clone_size: -; cdr3_nt: TGTGCCAGCAGAGGCCAGAACTATAATTCACCCCTCCACTTT; cdr3_aa: CASRGQNYNSPLHF
j_call: TRBJ2-7; d_call: -; v_call: TRBV27; clone_size: few; cdr3_nt: TGTGCCAGCAGTCATTCGGGGCGTGGCTACGAGCAGTACTTC; cdr3_aa: CASSHSGRGYEQYF
j_call: TRBJ1-1; d_call: -; v_call: TRBV2; clone_size: -; cdr3_nt: TGTGCCAGCAGTGAGGTGGGAGAGACTGAAGCTTTCTTT; cdr3_aa: CASSEVGETEAFF
j_call: TRBJ2-7; d_call: -; v_call: TRBV9; clone_size: -; cdr3_nt: TGTGCCAGCAGCGTAGGAATCGTCCCTAGCTCCTACGAGCAGTACTTC; cdr3_aa: CASSVGIVPSSYEQYF
j_call: TRBJ2-3; d_call: -; v_call: TRBV10-3; clone_size: -; cdr3_nt: TGTGCCTCTACAGGGGGGGGCACAGATACGCAGTATTTT; cdr3_aa: CASTGGGTDTQYF
j_call: TRBJ1-1; d_call: -; v_call: TRBV10-3; clone_size: -; cdr3_nt: TGTGCCAGCACATTTGGGAACTTGAACACTGAAGCTTTCTTT; cdr3_aa: CASTFGNLNTEAFF
j_call: TRBJ2-5; d_call: -; v_call: TRBV2; clone_size: -; cdr3_nt: TGTGCCAGCGTGGTGAGCGTAGGAGAGACCCAGTACTTC; cdr3_aa: CASVVSVGETQYF
j_call: TRBJ2-1; d_call: TRBD2; v_call: TRBV18; clone_size: few; cdr3_nt: TGTGCCAGCTCACCCCCTAGCGGGGGGGTAGCCAATGAGCAGTTCTTC; cdr3_aa: CASSPPSGGVANEQFF
j_call: TRBJ2-5; d_call: TRBD1; v_call: TRBV6-6; clone_size: -; cdr3_nt: TGTGCCAGCAGTTCGTCACAGGGGGCGCGAGAGACCCAGTACTTC; cdr3_aa: CASSSSQGARETQYF
j_call: TRBJ1-5; d_call: TRBD1; v_call: TRBV5-6; clone_size: -; cdr3_nt: TGTGCCAGCAGCTTGTTTTTGGGACAGGGGGATCAGCCCCAGCATTTT; cdr3_aa: CASSLFLGQGDQPQHF
j_call: TRBJ1-5; d_call: -; v_call: TRBV12-5; clone_size: -; cdr3_nt: TGTGCTAGTGGTTTGGTAGTTTCGGGGTATAGCAATCAGCCCCAGCATTTT; cdr3_aa: CASGLVVSGYSNQPQHF
j_call: TRBJ2-3; d_call: -; v_call: TRBV29-1; clone_size: -; cdr3_nt: TGCAGCGTTGAAGGTGTGGGGAAGGGGGACGATGATACGCAGTATTTT; cdr3_aa: CSVEGVGKGDDDTQYF
j_call: TRBJ2-5; d_call: TRBD2; v_call: TRBV9; clone_size: -; cdr3_nt: TGTGCCAGCAGCGTAGGGCTAGCGGGAGCGCGAGAGACCCAGTACTTC; cdr3_aa: CASSVGLAGARETQYF